These 22 T cell receptor beta chains originate from one sample sequenced in a study of vaccination and CD4 T cells after COVID-19. What these receptors recognize is not known. Indicated treatment: 10-day PBMC culture with coronavirus spike peptide pools or control peptides (ViraFEST assay). The Oncomine TCR Beta short-read assay was what sequenced the DNA obtained from cultured CD4+ T cells. TCRdb independently ran MiXCR on the PCR reads; one entry per CDR3 protein. The table records 9,000 to 15,000 distinct CDR3 sequences, 25% to 35% of them present only once. The material was CD4+ T cells from blood, cultured in vitro, obtained before SARS-CoV-2 vaccination. The receptor source for this set is a human donor who received a COVID-19 vaccine.

This clonotype was counted between two and nine times. This chain links TRBV7-3 with TRBJ1-1; possibly TRBD1 for D (6 bases). Germline-derived CDR1 and CDR2 are SGHTA and FQGTGA. This CDR3 region has 14 residues. The ends were cut back, 4 bases at V and 2 bases at J, with 11 bases in the middle. The CDR3 DNA is TGTGCCAGCAGCTCGGGACAATTTAACACTGAAGCTTTCTTT. This gives the protein CASSSGQFNTEAFF.

The chain couples TRBV2 to TRBJ2-1, with D possibly being TRBD1 (5 bases). The CDR3 is 13 residues long. V shed 6 bases and J shed 7 bases, with 13 bases lying between them. Germline lookup yields CDR1 SNHLY and CDR2 FYNNEI. CDR3 DNA: TGTGCCAGCAGGGCAGGGTCGAGGAATGAGCAGTTCTTC. Translating gives CASRAGSRNEQFF.

The rearrangement uses TRBV24-1 and TRBJ2-3; 7 nucleotides align to TRBD1. J was trimmed by 4 bases and V by 4 bases; bases with no gene match: 7. This CDR3 comprises 15 residues. Germline CDR1 is KGHDR and CDR2 is SFDVKD. This CDR3 reads CATSDPTGTADTQYF. The CDR3 DNA sequence: TGTGCCACCAGTGACCCCACCGGGACAGCAGATACGCAGTATTTT.

The J gene is TRBJ2-4, the V gene TRBV5-4; D not resolved. CDR3 length: 14 residues. Germline V gene data show CDR1 as SGHNT and CDR2 as YYREEE (reference sequence). V was shortened by 2 bases and J by 0 bases, with 6 bases between the two germline ends. CDR3 sequence: CASSFGSAKNIQYF. The CDR3 DNA is TGTGCCAGCAGCTTCGGGTCAGCCAAAAACATTCAGTACTTC. Full variable domain (missing parts from reference TRBV5-4 and TRBJ2-4): ETGVTQSPTHLIKTRGQQVTLRCSSQSGHNTVSWYQQALGQGPQFIFQYYREEENGRGNFPPRFSGLQFPNYSSELNVNALELDDSALYLCASSFGSAKNIQYFGAGTRLSVL.

This clonotype came up a few times. The rearrangement joins TRBV7-9 to TRBJ1-3, with a weak D call TRBD1 (5 bases). CDR3 size: 16 residues. CDR1 and CDR2 (germline): SEHNR, FQNEAQ (reference sequence). Deletions cut 5 bases from V and 2 bases from J, with 16 bases between. The CDR3 DNA reads TGTGCCAGCAGCCCCCCAGGGCAGGGAGCTGGAAACACCATATATTTT. It translates to CASSPPGQGAGNTIYF.

J is TRBJ2-3 and V is TRBV7-6; D possibly matches TRBD1 or TRBD2 (6 bases each). This CDR3 region has 16 residues. CDR1 and CDR2 (germline): SGHVS, FNYEAQ. V dropped 5 bases and J dropped 1 base, with 16 bases sitting between them. CDR3 in DNA: TGTGCCAGCAGCGGAGACCTCGGGGGCCGCACAGATACGCAGTATTTT. It encodes CASSGDLGGRTDTQYF.

Comments on this clonotype: One end of the junction fails to match germline, which may point to a read error. The V gene is TRBV20-1, the J gene TRBJ1-5; D may be TRBD1 (6 bases). Germline CDR1 reads DFQATT; CDR2 reads SNEGSKA (reference sequence). The CDR3 totals 15 residues. CDR3 in DNA: TGCAGCGCTATCGGACAGATGAATAGCAATCAGCCCCAGCATTTT. Protein product: CSAIGQMNSNQPQHF.

The chain is built from TRBV7-2 and TRBJ2-5; D might be TRBD2 (5 bases). V lost 2 bases and J lost 2, with 21 bases in between. Looked up from germline, CDR1 is SGHTA and CDR2 is FQGNSA. The CDR3 has 18 amino acids. The CDR3 nucleotides are TGTGCCAGCAGCTTATCACTAGTCCCGCTCATACGGCAAGAGACCCAGTACTTC. Translation: CASSLSLVPLIRQETQYF.

In this sample, this clonotype turned up once. The V call is TRBV12-3 or TRBV12-4, the J call TRBJ2-5; D is ambiguous. CDR3 length equals 13 residues. Deletions cut 3 bases from V and 5 bases from J, with 10 bases between. The DNA for the CDR3 is TGTGCCAGCAGTTTTTCAAGTACGGAGACCCAGTACTTC. Translating gives CASSFSSTETQYF.

The chain is built from TRBV15 and TRBJ1-2; possible D gene TRBD1, 6 bases. CDR1 and CDR2 from the germline V gene are LNHNV and YYDKDF (reference sequence). The germline V and J ends were trimmed by 1 base and 7 bases, with 19 bases remaining between them. This CDR3 has 16 residues. As DNA, the CDR3 is TGTGCCACCAGCAGAGGAATCCAGGGGCTATCGGTTGGCTACACCTTC. It is translated as CATSRGIQGLSVGYTF.

In this sample, this clonotype turned up a few times. The chain joins TRBV6-1 to TRBJ1-2, with TRBD1 matching 7 bases. Germline loops: CDR1 MNHNS, CDR2 SASEGT. The CDR3 loop spans 15 amino acids. V was clipped by 0 bases and J by 7 bases; unmatched bases: 8. The CDR3 sequence is CASSEAAGGIFGYTF. In DNA, the CDR3 is TGTGCCAGCAGTGAAGCTGCAGGGGGGATCTTTGGCTACACCTTC.

V and J are TRBV20-1 and TRBJ2-1; the D is unclear. CDR3 size: 10 residues. The V end lost 5 bases, the J end lost 9 bases, and 8 bases lay between the germline ends. Germline lookup yields CDR1 DFQATT and CDR2 SNEGSKA (reference sequence). Here the CDR3 DNA reads TGCAGTGCTGGAACAAGTGAGCAGTTCTTC. This gives the protein CSAGTSEQFF.

V is TRBV12-3 or TRBV12-4 and J is TRBJ2-5, with D possibly matching TRBD2 (6 bases). Trimming shortened V by 3 bases and J by 2 bases, and 13 bases separated the two germline ends. The CDR3 is 15 amino acids. The CDR3 DNA reads as TGTGCCAGCAGTTTGGACTACCGATCACAAGAGACCCAGTACTTC. Protein: CASSLDYRSQETQYF.

V and J are TRBV5-4 and TRBJ1-2; 7 bases are a match to TRBD1. The V gene's germline CDR1 is SGHNT and CDR2 YYREEE (reference sequence). This CDR3 region has 13 residues. J was trimmed by 4 bases and V by 5 bases; bases with no gene match: 5. CDR3 DNA: TGTGCCAGCAGACCCGACAGGGCCTATGGCTACACCTTC. Translating it yields CASRPDRAYGYTF.

This clonotype was seen a handful of times. The J gene is TRBJ2-2, the V gene TRBV21-1; TRBD1 reflects the table's D call only, with no check against the DNA. TRBV21-1 is a documented pseudogene. The CDR3 runs 18 residues. CDR3 residues: CASSRGHPGQGRTGELFF. Written as DNA, the CDR3 is TGTGCCAGCAGCCGAGGGCACCCTGGACAGGGGCGCACCGGGGAGCTGTTTTTT.

This clonotype showed up just a few times. The rearrangement joins TRBV10-2 to TRBJ1-2; maybe TRBD1 (6 bases). CDR1 is WSHSY and CDR2 is SAAADI in the germline V gene. This CDR3 region has 13 residues. V was cut by 6 bases and J by 7 bases, with 15 bases left in between. CDR3 protein: CASSDGGRRGYTF. The CDR3, as DNA: TGCGCCAGCAGCGACGGGGGGCGGCGTGGCTACACCTTC.

The chain couples TRBV27 to TRBJ1-4; TRBD1 agrees at 7 bases. The CDR3 loop spans 16 amino acids. Losses at the gene ends were 5 bases for V and 8 bases for J; bases not matched to a gene: 14. Germline V gene sequence: CDR1 MNHEY, CDR2 SMNVEV (reference sequence). This CDR3 reads CASSRATGAGEEKLFF. The DNA for the CDR3 is TGTGCCAGCAGTCGCGCCACAGGGGCAGGAGAGGAAAAACTGTTTTTT.

The chain carries TRBV7-9 and TRBJ1-1; D call uncertain. There are 14 residues in the CDR3. Germline values: CDR1 SEHNR, CDR2 FQNEAQ (reference sequence). V lost 3 bases and J 3 bases, leaving 11 bases between the germline ends. The CDR3 DNA is TGTGCCAGCAGCTTCTCCGGCGTGGACACTGAAGCTTTCTTT. It yields the protein CASSFSGVDTEAFF.

The chain recombines TRBV5-8 with TRBJ2-5; TRBD2 aligns across 8 bases. Germline loops: CDR1 SGHTS, CDR2 YDEGEE. V trimming: 1 base; J trimming: 4 bases; junction bases outside the gene matches: 12. The CDR3 spans 17 residues. CDR3 coding DNA: TGTGCCAGCAGCTTGTCAGGGCGGGGGGACGGACGAGAGACCCAGTACTTC. Translating it yields CASSLSGRGDGRETQYF. Together with reference TRBV5-8 and TRBJ2-5, the CDR3 gives the full variable domain: EAGVTQSPTHLIKTRGQQATLRCSPISGHTSVYWYQQALGLGLQFLLWYDEGEERNRGNFPPRFSGRQFPNYSSELNVNALELEDSALYLCASSLSGRGDGRETQYFGPGTRLLVL.

The chain combines TRBV20-1 with TRBJ1-3; D gene unclear. Trimming left V 5 bases short and J 2 bases short, with 13 bases between. This CDR3 contains 14 residues. The germline V gene has CDR1 DFQATT and CDR2 SNEGSKA (reference sequence). CDR3 residues: CSAGVGYTGNTIYF. For the CDR3, the DNA is TGCAGTGCTGGGGTGGGCTACACTGGAAACACCATATATTTT.

This clonotype has only a few counts. The rearrangement uses TRBV20-1 and TRBJ2-5; 9 bases agree with TRBD2. Germline CDR1 and CDR2: DFQATT and SNEGSKA (reference sequence). Losses at the gene ends were 0 bases for V and 1 base for J; bases not matched to a gene: 3. There are 15 residues in the CDR3. Here the CDR3 DNA reads TGCAGTGCTAGAGACGTAGCGGGGGCCCAAGAGACCCAGTACTTC. Translated, it gives CSARDVAGAQETQYF.

The gene calls are TRBV6-4 and TRBJ1-5; D remains unclear. Trimming pared 0 bases from V and 1 base from J, leaving 10 bases between. This CDR3 comprises 16 residues. The germline CDR1 and CDR2 sequences are MRHNA and SNTAGT. The CDR3 loop reads CASSDSRGGSNQPQHF. DNA for the CDR3: TGTGCCAGCAGTGACTCGCGGGGAGGGAGCAATCAGCCCCAGCATTTT.